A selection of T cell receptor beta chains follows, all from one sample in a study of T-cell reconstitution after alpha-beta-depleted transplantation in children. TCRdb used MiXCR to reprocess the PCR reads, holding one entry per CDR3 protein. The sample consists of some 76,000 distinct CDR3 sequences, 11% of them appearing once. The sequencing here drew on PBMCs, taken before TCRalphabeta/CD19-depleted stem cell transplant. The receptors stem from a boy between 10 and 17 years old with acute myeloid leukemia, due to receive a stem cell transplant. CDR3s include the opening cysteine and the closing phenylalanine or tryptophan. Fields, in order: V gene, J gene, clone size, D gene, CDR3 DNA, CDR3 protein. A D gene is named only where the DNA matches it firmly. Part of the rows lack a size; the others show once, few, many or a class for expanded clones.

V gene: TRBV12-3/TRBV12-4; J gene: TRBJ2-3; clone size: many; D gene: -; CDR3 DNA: TGTGCCAGCATCGGAGGAGCAGATACGCAGTATTTT; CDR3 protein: CASIGGADTQYF
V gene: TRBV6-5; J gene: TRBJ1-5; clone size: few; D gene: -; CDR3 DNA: TGTGCCAGCAGTTACGCAAGGGGTGGGCAGCCCCAGCATTTT; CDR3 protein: CASSYARGGQPQHF
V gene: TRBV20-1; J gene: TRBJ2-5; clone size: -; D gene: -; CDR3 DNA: TGCAGTGCTCGGGAGACCCAGTACTTC; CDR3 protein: CSARETQYF
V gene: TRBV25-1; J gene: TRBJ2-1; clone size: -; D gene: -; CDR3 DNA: TGTGCCAGCAGTGAAGTTTACAATGAGCAGTTCTTC; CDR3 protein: CASSEVYNEQFF
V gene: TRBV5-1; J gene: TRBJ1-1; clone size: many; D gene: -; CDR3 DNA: TGCGCCAGCAGCGGGGGATCCATGAACACTGAAGCTTTCTTT; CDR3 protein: CASSGGSMNTEAFF
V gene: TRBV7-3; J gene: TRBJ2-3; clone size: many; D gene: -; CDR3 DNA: TGTGCCAGCAGCTCCTTGGGAGGGACAAAAGATCCCCCAGATACGCAGTATTTT; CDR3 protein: CASSSLGGTKDPPDTQYF
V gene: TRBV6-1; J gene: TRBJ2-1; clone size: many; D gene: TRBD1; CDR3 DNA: TGTGCCAGCAGCGAAGACAGGGTGTCCTACAATGAGCAGTTCTTC; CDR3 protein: CASSEDRVSYNEQFF
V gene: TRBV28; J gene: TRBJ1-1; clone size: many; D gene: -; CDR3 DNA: TGTGCCAGCAGTGTCCCCCTTGGGGTGGGGGCTTCTAATCTAGCTTTCTTT; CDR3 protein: CASSVPLGVGASNLAFF
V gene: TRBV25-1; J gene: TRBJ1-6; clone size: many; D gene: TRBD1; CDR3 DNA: TGTGCCAGCTCGGGACAGTACTATAATTCACCCCTCCACTTT; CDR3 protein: CASSGQYYNSPLHF
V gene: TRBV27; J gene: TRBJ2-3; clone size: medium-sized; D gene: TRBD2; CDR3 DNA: TGTGCCAGCAACGCGGGAGTTAGCCCAGATACGCAGTATTTT; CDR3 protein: CASNAGVSPDTQYF
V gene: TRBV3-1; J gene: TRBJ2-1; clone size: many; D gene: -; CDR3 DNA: TGTGCCAGCAGCCAGGGCCGATACGAGCAGTTCTTC; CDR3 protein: CASSQGRYEQFF
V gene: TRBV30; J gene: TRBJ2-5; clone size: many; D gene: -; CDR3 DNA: TGTGCCCGGGCAAATGCGGAGACCCAGTACTTC; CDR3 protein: CARANAETQYF
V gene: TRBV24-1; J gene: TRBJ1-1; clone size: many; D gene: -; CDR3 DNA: TGTGCCACCCGAATTGCGGGGGGCACTGAAGCTTTCTTT; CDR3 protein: CATRIAGGTEAFF
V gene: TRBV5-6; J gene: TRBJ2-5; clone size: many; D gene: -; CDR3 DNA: TGTGCCAGCAGCTTTTCAGGGAGCCGGGGGACCCAGTACTTC; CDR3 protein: CASSFSGSRGTQYF
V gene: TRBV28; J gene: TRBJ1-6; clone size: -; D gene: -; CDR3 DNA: TGTGCCAGCAGTCTGGTGAGGGTCTTAAATTCACCCCTCCACTTT; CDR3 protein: CASSLVRVLNSPLHF
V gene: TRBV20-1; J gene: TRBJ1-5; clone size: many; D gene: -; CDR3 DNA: TGCAGTGCTAGAGCTGGCAATCAGCCCCAGCATTTT; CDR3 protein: CSARAGNQPQHF
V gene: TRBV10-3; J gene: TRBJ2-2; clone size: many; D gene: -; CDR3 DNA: TGTGCCATCAGTCAGGGGATCGGGGAGCTGTTTTTT; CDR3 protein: CAISQGIGELFF
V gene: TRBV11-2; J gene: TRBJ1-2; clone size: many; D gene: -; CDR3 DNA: TGTGCCAGCAGCTTAGAGGCGCGCGATGGCTACACCTTC; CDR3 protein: CASSLEARDGYTF
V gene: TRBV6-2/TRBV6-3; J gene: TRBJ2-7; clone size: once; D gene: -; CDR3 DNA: TGTGCCAGCAGTACCCCGGGACTCCTCACCTACGAGCAGTACTTC; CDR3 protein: CASSTPGLLTYEQYF
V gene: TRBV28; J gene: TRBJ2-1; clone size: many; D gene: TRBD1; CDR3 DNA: TGTGCCAGCAGTATCCCCCCGGGACAGGGCCCTTACAATGAGCAGTTCTTC; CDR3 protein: CASSIPPGQGPYNEQFF
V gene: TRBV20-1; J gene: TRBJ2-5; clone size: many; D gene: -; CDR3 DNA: TGCAGTGCTAGTGCCCGGGTGCAGACCCAGTACTTC; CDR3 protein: CSASARVQTQYF
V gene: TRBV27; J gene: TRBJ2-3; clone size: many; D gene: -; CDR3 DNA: TGTGCCAGCAGTTTATTTGCAGGAATGGGGACAGATACGCAGTATTTT; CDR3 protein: CASSLFAGMGTDTQYF
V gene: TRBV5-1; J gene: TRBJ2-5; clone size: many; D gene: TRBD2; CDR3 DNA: TGCGCCAGCAGCAGGGGACTAGCGGGGGCCCAAGAGACCCAGTACTTC; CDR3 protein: CASSRGLAGAQETQYF
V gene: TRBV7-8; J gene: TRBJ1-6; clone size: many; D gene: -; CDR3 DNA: TGTGCCAGCAGCTTGGATAAGGGACTCCTTGATTCACCCCTCCACTTT; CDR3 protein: CASSLDKGLLDSPLHF
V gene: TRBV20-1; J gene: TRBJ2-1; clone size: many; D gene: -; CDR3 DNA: TGCAGTGCTAGAGATGATGAACAGCTCAGAGGCAGCTCCTACAATGAGCAGTTCTTC; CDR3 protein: CSARDDEQLRGSSYNEQFF
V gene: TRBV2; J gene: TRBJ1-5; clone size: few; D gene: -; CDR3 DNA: TGTGCCAGCAGTTGGGACTCCTATAGCAATCAGCCCCAGCATTTT; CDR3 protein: CASSWDSYSNQPQHF
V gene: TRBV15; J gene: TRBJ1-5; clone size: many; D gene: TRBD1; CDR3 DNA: TGTGCCACCAGCAGACCCGGGACAGGGGATACGCAGCCCCAGCATTTT; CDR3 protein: CATSRPGTGDTQPQHF
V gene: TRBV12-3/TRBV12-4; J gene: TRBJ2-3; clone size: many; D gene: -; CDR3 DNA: TGTGCCAGCAGTCGTAGCGGATCCACAGATACGCAGTATTTT; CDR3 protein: CASSRSGSTDTQYF
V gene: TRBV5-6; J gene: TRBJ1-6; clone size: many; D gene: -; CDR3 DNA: TGTGCCAGCAGCTTCCGACAGAGAAATTCACCCCTCCACTTT; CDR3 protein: CASSFRQRNSPLHF
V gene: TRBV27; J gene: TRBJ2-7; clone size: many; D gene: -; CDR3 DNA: TGTGCCAGCAGTTTCCTCGCCCCCGGGACGAACTACGAGCAGTACTTC; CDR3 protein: CASSFLAPGTNYEQYF
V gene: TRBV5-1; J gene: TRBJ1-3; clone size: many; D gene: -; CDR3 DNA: TGCGCCAGCGCCTCCGGGACCCTAATTACAAACACCATATATTTT; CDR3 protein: CASASGTLITNTIYF
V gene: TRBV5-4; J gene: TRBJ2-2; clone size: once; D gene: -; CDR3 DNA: TGTGCCAGCAGCTCCAGGCCGATCGGGGAGCTGTTTTTT; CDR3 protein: CASSSRPIGELFF
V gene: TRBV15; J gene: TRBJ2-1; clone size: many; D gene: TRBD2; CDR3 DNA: TGTGCCACCAGCAGACTTAGCGGGGGGATCTACAATGAGCAGTTCTTC; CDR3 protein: CATSRLSGGIYNEQFF
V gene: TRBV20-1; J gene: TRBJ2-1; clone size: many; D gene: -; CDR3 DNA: TGCAGTGTGGCCTACAATGAGCAGTTCTTC; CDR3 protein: CSVAYNEQFF
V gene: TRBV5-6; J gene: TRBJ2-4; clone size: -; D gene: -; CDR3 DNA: TGTGCCAGCAGCTTGGACAGAGGACTAGCCAAAAACATTCAGTACTTC; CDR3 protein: CASSLDRGLAKNIQYF
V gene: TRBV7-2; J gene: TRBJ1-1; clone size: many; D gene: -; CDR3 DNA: TGTGCCAGCAGCTCCGGGACATCGAACACTGAAGCTTTCTTT; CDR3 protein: CASSSGTSNTEAFF